This TCR beta chain was sequenced during a study of blood T cell repertoires in COVID-19. Participants' reported clinical history set cohort assignment. The CDR3 sequence is 13 residues long. Germline CDR1 and CDR2: SNHLY and FYNNEI. J was trimmed by 5 bases and V by 6 bases; bases with no gene match: 6. Profiling relied on immunoSEQ multiplex PCR, and the TCRdb table lists in-frame clones only, not all of them. The profile covers hundreds of thousands of clones, with 70% to 90% appearing a single time and 1.6% taken by the ten largest. Notes on this clone: Other DNA sequences from this sample encode an identical CDR3 as well.

Sequencing input: PBMCs or T cells enriched from blood (not recorded which). This TCR was sampled from a woman aged 45-60 years who had recovered from COVID-19. This chain links TRBV2 with TRBJ2-5; 7 nucleotides agree with TRBD2. The CDR3 DNA reads as TGTGCCAGCAGGTGGGAGGGGCGGGAGACCCAGTACTTC. Amino acids: CASRWEGRETQYF.